The sequence of this T cell receptor (beta chain) was determined in a study of shared clonotypes between healthy human individuals. Study-level background: The plates for each donor numbered three CD4 naive, three CD4 memory, two CD8 naive and one CD8 memory. Findings of the study overall: Across subsets, estimated richness was generally greater for naive than for memory populations. In a handful of donors, around 5% of naive CD4 clonotypes appeared in common.

Profiled with immunoSEQ multiplex PCR; TCRdb holds only in-frame clones, not every one. The repertoire holds about 2,100,000 clones, with 90% to 95% as singletons. Points on this clone: Its cognate antigen is unknown. The sample has other DNA sequences that encode this CDR3 too.

Cells designated naive CD8 were CD45RO-negative and were positively selected for CCR7, with terminally differentiated effector memory CD45RA+ cells excluded. There were no recent acute infections or vaccinations among the donors, who were healthy HIV-negative adults. Per the germline V gene, CDR1 is MDHEN and CDR2 is SYDVKM. CDR3 size: 14 residues. Trimming took 5 bases from V and 2 from J; bases not matched to a gene: 3. This TCR came from a man aged 18-30 years in good health. Some clones in this sample may be carry-over from other donors' samples. The V and J genes are TRBV28 and TRBJ2-7; 10 bases are shared with TRBD2. Sequencing input: naive CD8+ T cells from PBMCs. CDR3 in amino acids: CASSLSGRPYEQYF. The DNA for the CDR3 is TGTGCCAGCAGTCTTAGCGGGAGGCCCTACGAGCAGTACTTC.